The sequence of this T cell receptor beta chain was determined in a study of blood T cell repertoires in COVID-19. About the study: Samples representing acute and convalescent COVID-19 were sourced from the United States, Italy and Spain. T cells, B-cell-depleted T cells, or PBMCs supplied cDNA or gDNA.

In the original processing: The authors estimated nucleated cell counts from reference gene primer amplification. Sequenced by immunoSEQ multiplex PCR; TCRdb stores in-frame clones only, minus some. That table furnishes V, J and clone size, whereas the DNA furnished D and trimming. The sample includes roughly 42,000 clones, approximately 90% of them seen just once. The CDR3 consists of 17 residues. Sequences were obtained from peripheral blood. The receptor comes from a man aged 25 to 40 with active or convalescent COVID-19. The rearrangement uses TRBV21-1 and TRBJ2-3; TRBD2 is the table's D call, not checked against the DNA. TRBV21-1 is noted as a pseudogene. This CDR3 is CASSTPPLAPSTDTQYF. In DNA form, the CDR3 reads TGTGCCAGCAGCACTCCCCCACTAGCCCCTAGCACAGATACGCAGTATTTT.